This TCR beta chain was identified in a study of T cells in Graves' hyperthyroidism and ophthalmopathy. Turning to the study itself: Peripheral blood was obtained at initial diagnosis, preceding any treatment.

TCR beta CDR3 region amplification was performed from RNA transcripts. TCR CDR3 regions were first amplified by RT-PCR with HTBI primers. Each CDR3 protein gets one entry after TCRdb re-called the multiplex PCR reads with MiXCR. The sample has about 640,000 distinct CDR3 sequences, around 21% seen once; the top ten hold 34%. This clonotype was seen repeatedly, ten times or more. For ophthalmopathy patients, the Clinical Activity Score was at least 3 and the NOSPECS grade at least 4; duration was under 3 months. Fresh peripheral blood, 9.5 to 10 ml of it, supplied the PBMCs. The clonotype was recovered from a man younger than 45 with Graves' ophthalmopathy. The sequenced material came from blood.

CDR3 in DNA: TGTGCCAGCTCGGGAGAATACACAGATACGCAGTATTTT. Translating gives CASSGEYTDTQYF. The chain has TRBV2 and TRBJ2-3, with a tentative D call TRBD2 (6 bases). The CDR3 runs to 13 residues. Germline V lookup: CDR1 SNHLY, CDR2 FYNNEI. Trimming pared 8 bases from V and 2 bases from J, leaving 11 bases between.